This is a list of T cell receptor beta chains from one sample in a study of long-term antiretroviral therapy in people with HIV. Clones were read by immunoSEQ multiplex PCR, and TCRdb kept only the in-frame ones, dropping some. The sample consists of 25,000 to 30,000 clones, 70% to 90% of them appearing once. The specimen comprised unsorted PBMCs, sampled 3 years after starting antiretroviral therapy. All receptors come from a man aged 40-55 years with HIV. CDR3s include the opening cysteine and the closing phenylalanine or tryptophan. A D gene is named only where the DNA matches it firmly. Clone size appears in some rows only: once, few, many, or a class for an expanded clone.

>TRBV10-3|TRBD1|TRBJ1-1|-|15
CAIKGTGGFNTEAFF
TGTGCCATCAAAGGGACAGGGGGTTTTAACACTGAAGCTTTCTTT
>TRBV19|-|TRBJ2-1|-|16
CASSRFGQGLDNEQFF
TGTGCCAGTAGTAGGTTCGGCCAGGGCCTCGACAATGAGCAGTTCTTC
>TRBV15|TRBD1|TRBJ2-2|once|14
CATLGTGDTGELFF
TGTGCCACCTTGGGGACAGGGGACACCGGGGAGCTGTTTTTT
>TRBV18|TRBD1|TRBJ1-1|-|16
CASSPGQGALNTEAFF
TGTGCCAGCTCACCAGGGCAGGGGGCCCTGAACACTGAAGCTTTCTTT
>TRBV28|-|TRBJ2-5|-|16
CASSPSPGAGEETQYF
TGTGCCAGCAGCCCATCGCCGGGAGCCGGGGAAGAGACCCAGTACTTC
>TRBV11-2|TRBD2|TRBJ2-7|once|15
CASSLLGGVSYEQYF
TGTGCCAGCAGCCTACTCGGGGGGGTTAGCTACGAGCAGTACTTC
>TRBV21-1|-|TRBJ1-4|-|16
CASTTGFLRENEKLFF
TGTGCCAGCACCACAGGGTTTTTGAGGGAAAATGAAAAACTGTTTTTT
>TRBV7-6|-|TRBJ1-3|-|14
CASSKGLSGNTIYF
TGTGCCAGCTCCAAGGGACTATCTGGAAACACCATATATTTT
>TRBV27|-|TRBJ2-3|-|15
CASSLNPPSTDTQYF
TGTGCCAGCAGTTTAAACCCCCCTAGCACAGATACGCAGTATTTT
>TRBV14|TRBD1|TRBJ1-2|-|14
CASSRDRGIYGYTF
TGTGCCAGCAGCCGGGACAGGGGAATCTATGGCTACACCTTC
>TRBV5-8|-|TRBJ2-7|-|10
CASSRYEQYF
TGTGCCAGCAGCCGCTACGAGCAGTACTTC
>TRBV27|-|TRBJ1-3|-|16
CASRPTAALYGNTIYF
TGTGCCAGCAGACCGACAGCGGCCCTGTATGGAAACACCATATATTTT
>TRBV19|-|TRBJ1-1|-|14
CASTHGGWYTEAFF
TGTGCCAGTACTCATGGGGGGTGGTACACTGAAGCTTTCTTT
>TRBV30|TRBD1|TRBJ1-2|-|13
CAWRGTALYGYTF
TGTGCCTGGAGAGGGACAGCTCTCTATGGCTACACCTTC
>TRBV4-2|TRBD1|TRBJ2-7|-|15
CASSHQGQGSYEQYF
TGTGCCAGCAGCCACCAGGGACAGGGATCCTACGAGCAGTACTTC
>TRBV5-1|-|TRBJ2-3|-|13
CASSLAGADTQYF
TGCGCCAGCAGCTTGGCGGGGGCGGATACGCAGTATTTT
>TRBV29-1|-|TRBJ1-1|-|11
CSARGVAEAFF
TGCAGCGCTCGGGGGGTCGCTGAAGCTTTCTTT
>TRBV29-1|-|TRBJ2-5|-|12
CSVDPSKETQYF
TGCAGCGTTGATCCCAGCAAAGAGACCCAGTACTTC
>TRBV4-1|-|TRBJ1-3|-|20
CASSQGILRRSLSSGNTIYF
TGCGCCAGCAGCCAGGGCATCCTGCGCCGGTCGCTCAGCTCTGGAAACACCATATATTTT
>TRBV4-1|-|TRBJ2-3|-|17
CASSQGGAGGGTDTQYF
TGCGCCAGCAGCCAAGGGGGGGCGGGCGGGGGCACAGATACGCAGTATTTT
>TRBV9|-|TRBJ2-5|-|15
CASSVDDGVQETQYF
TGTGCCAGCAGCGTAGACGACGGAGTCCAAGAGACCCAGTACTTC
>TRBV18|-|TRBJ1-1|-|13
CASSGTENTEAFF
TGTGCCAGCTCGGGGACGGAGAACACTGAAGCTTTCTTT